This TCR beta chain emerged from a study of cytomegalovirus exposure and HLA in healthy donors. Study conclusions and caveats: TCR beta V segments were, for the most part, productive about 87% or about 30% of the time in an earlier analysis.

The germline V gene encodes CDR1 MDHEN and CDR2 SYDVKM. With 4 bases clipped from V and 6 bases from J, the junction kept 16 bases outside the gene matches. There are 17 residues in the CDR3. With respect to this clone: What it recognizes is unknown.

PCR primers comprised 60 Vbeta and 13 Jbeta primers. Using immunoSEQ multiplex PCR, the repertoire was profiled, and TCRdb retains in-frame clones only, with some absent. This sample carries about 130,000 clones, approximately 85% of them seen once, and the ten largest clones take under 7%. The receptor was isolated from a woman aged 30 to 39 in good health and CMV-seropositive. The specimen sequenced was PBMCs. This chain uses TRBV28 with TRBJ2-3; 7 bases are shared with TRBD1. The CDR3 DNA sequence: TGTGCCAGCAGTTCCACAGGGGAACTATTTAAGTGGGATACGCAGTATTTT. Its translation is CASSSTGELFKWDTQYF.